The clone carrying this TCR beta chain appeared many times. This specimen comes from a study of Ad26.COV2.S vaccination and SARS-CoV-2 variants. The CDR3 covers 13 residues. With 5 bases removed from V and 4 bases from J, the gap between germline ends came to 8 bases. Treatment here: around 19 received Ad26.COV2.S at low or high dose, single or two shots; several received placebo; per-sample allocation not given. Samples analyzed were those drawn on day 63 after the first vaccine or placebo injection. Profiling relied on immunoSEQ multiplex PCR, and the TCRdb table lists in-frame clones only, not all of them. Counted here are 250,000 or so clones, 70% to 90% occurring once; the ten biggest clones make up 2.9%.

The gene calls are TRBV12-3 or TRBV12-4 and TRBJ2-2; the D is unclear. The sample here was peripheral blood, taken in a trial of Ad26.COV2.S vaccine versus placebo. The sequence was obtained from a person between 18 and 59 years old who received the Ad26.COV2.S COVID-19 vaccine or a placebo. The CDR3 coding sequence is TGTGCCAGCAGTGGCGCGGCCACCGGGGAGCTGTTTTTT. Its protein product is CASSGAATGELFF.